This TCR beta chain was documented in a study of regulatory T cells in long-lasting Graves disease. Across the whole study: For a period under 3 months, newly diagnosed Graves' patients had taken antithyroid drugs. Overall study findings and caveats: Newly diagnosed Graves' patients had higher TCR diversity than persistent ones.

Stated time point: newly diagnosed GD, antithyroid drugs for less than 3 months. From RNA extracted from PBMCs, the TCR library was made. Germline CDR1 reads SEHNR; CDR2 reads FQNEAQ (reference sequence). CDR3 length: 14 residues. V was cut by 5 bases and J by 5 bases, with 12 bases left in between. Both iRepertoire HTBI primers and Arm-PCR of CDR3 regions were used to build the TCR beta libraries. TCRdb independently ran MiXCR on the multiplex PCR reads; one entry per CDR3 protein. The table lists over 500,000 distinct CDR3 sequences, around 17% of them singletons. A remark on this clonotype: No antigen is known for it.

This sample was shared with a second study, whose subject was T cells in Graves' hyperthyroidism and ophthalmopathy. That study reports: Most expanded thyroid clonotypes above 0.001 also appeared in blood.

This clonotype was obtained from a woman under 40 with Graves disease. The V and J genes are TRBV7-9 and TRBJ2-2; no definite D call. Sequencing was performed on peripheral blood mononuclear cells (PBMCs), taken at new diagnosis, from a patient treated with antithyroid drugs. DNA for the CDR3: TGTGCCAGCAGCCGACAAAAAGGAACCGGGGAGCTGTTTTTT. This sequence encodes CASSRQKGTGELFF.